A selection of T cell receptor beta chains follows, all from one sample in a study of CD8 T cells in ankylosing spondylitis. TCRdb re-called the 5' RACE reads through MiXCR, storing one row per CDR3 protein. The sample records about 840,000 distinct CDR3 sequences, about 11% being singletons. Sequencing input: blood, either unsorted or a sorted T cell fraction (not recorded which). The receptors here all came from a male donor with ankylosing spondylitis. Each CDR3 is given with its conserved first and last residue. Each record gives: V gene, J gene, clone size, D gene, CDR3 protein, CDR3 DNA. D genes are given only for firm matches. Some rows have no size entry. The others give once, few or many, or a class for an expanded clone.

TRBV11-2	TRBJ2-3	.	TRBD1	CASSKVQGAGTDTQYF	TGTGCCAGCAGCAAAGTACAGGGGGCGGGTACAGATACGCAGTATTTT
TRBV20-1	TRBJ2-5	few	.	CSASDWQSWETQYF	TGCAGTGCCTCGGACTGGCAGAGTTGGGAGACCCAGTACTTC
TRBV4-3	TRBJ1-5	few	.	CASSPRVSSNQPQHF	TGCGCCAGCAGCCCCCGAGTGAGCAGCAATCAGCCCCAGCATTTT
TRBV7-3	TRBJ2-3	few	.	CASSLGVDSLGTQYF	TGTGCCAGCAGCTTAGGGGTGGACTCATTGGGGACGCAGTATTTT
TRBV6-5	TRBJ2-7	.	TRBD1	CASSFPGQKASAYEQYF	TGTGCCAGCAGTTTTCCGGGACAGAAAGCTTCCGCCTACGAGCAGTACTTC
TRBV12-3/TRBV12-4	TRBJ2-3	.	TRBD2	CASSPESGREDTQYF	TGTGCCAGCAGTCCGGAGTCGGGGAGGGAGGATACGCAGTATTTT
TRBV6-5	TRBJ2-2	.	.	CASSSFPGPRNTGELFF	TGTGCCAGCAGTTCTTTTCCGGGACCGAGGAACACCGGGGAGCTGTTTTTT
TRBV5-1	TRBJ2-5	few	.	CASSPTGGMETQYF	TGCGCCAGCAGCCCGACGGGGGGCATGGAGACCCAGTACTTC
TRBV6-1	TRBJ1-3	many	TRBD1	CASRPNRGGLRNTIYF	TGTGCCAGCAGACCTAACAGGGGCGGATTAAGGAACACCATATATTTT
TRBV7-2	TRBJ2-1	few	.	CASTPGLSSYNEQFF	TGTGCCAGCACCCCGGGGCTGAGCTCCTACAATGAGCAGTTCTTC
TRBV9	TRBJ1-4	few	.	CASSVASHRVGEKLFF	TGTGCCAGCAGCGTAGCTTCGCACAGGGTCGGTGAAAAACTGTTTTTT
TRBV5-1	TRBJ1-4	few	.	CASSPDEAVREKLFF	TGCGCCAGCAGCCCGGATGAGGCGGTGCGCGAAAAACTGTTTTTT
TRBV29-1	TRBJ2-2	.	.	CSSGGGIGTGELFF	TGCAGCTCCGGAGGGGGTATCGGCACCGGGGAGCTGTTTTTT
TRBV12-3/TRBV12-4	TRBJ2-7	.	.	CASSLKLGPEQYF	TGTGCCAGCAGTTTAAAGCTGGGCCCCGAGCAGTACTTC
TRBV20-1	TRBJ1-3	many	.	CSARSGSSSGNTIYF	TGCAGTGCTAGGAGCGGGTCTAGCTCTGGAAACACCATATATTTT
TRBV10-3	TRBJ2-7	.	.	CAIRVQGDEQYF	TGTGCCATCAGGGTACAGGGAGACGAGCAGTACTTC
TRBV20-1	TRBJ2-3	.	.	CSARDPTTDTQYF	TGCAGTGCTAGAGATCCCACAACAGATACGCAGTATTTT
TRBV5-1	TRBJ2-2	few	.	CASTEATNTGELFF	TGCGCCAGCACAGAAGCTACGAACACCGGGGAGCTGTTTTTT
TRBV7-2	TRBJ1-5	many	TRBD1	CASSGGTGREPQHF	TGTGCCAGCAGCGGTGGGACAGGGAGGGAGCCCCAGCATTTT
TRBV4-1	TRBJ2-1	few	TRBD2	CASSPLGSGLYNEQFF	TGCGCCAGCAGCCCGCTGGGTAGCGGGTTATACAATGAGCAGTTCTTC
TRBV10-3	TRBJ2-7	many	TRBD1	CAIATGTGSYEQYF	TGTGCCATTGCGACCGGGACAGGGTCCTACGAGCAGTACTTC
TRBV15	TRBJ2-5	.	.	CATSRDLTSTKTQYF	TGTGCCACCAGCAGAGATCTAACTAGCACCAAGACCCAGTACTTC
TRBV5-1	TRBJ1-1	.	TRBD1	CASSLARTGEMNTEAFF	TGCGCCAGCAGCTTGGCGCGGACAGGGGAGATGAACACTGAAGCTTTCTTT
TRBV7-7	TRBJ2-3	few	.	CASSQGSTRVGDTQYF	TGTGCTAGCAGTCAGGGGTCTACCCGAGTCGGAGATACGCAGTATTTT
TRBV20-1	TRBJ2-3	.	TRBD2	CCARDTPKLLAGEDTQYF	TGCTGTGCTAGAGATACCCCGAAGTTACTAGCGGGAGAAGATACGCAGTATTTT
TRBV10-3	TRBJ2-2	few	.	CAIKGNLNTGELFF	TGTGCCATCAAGGGTAACTTGAACACCGGGGAGCTGTTTTTT
TRBV29-1	TRBJ1-5	few	.	CSVSTGVNQPQHF	TGCAGCGTTTCGACAGGAGTCAATCAGCCCCAGCATTTT
TRBV12-3/TRBV12-4	TRBJ1-1	few	.	CASSPGGASGAFF	TGTGCCAGCAGCCCTGGGGGTGCAAGTGGGGCTTTCTTT
TRBV9	TRBJ2-7	few	TRBD2	CASSASATSGSYEQYF	TGTGCCAGCAGCGCATCTGCGACTAGCGGGTCCTACGAGCAGTACTTC
TRBV5-1	TRBJ2-7	once	.	CASSSLGSGEQYF	TGCGCCAGCAGTTCTCTGGGGAGCGGCGAGCAGTACTTC
TRBV7-2	TRBJ2-1	.	TRBD2	CASSLGLAGPNEQFF	TGTGCCAGCAGCTTAGGCCTAGCGGGACCCAATGAGCAGTTCTTC
TRBV20-1	TRBJ2-7	.	.	CSARPPAGEQYF	TGCAGTGCTAGGCCGCCGGCGGGGGAGCAGTACTTC
TRBV20-1	TRBJ2-1	.	.	CSASGGSRYNEQFF	TGCAGTGCTAGCGGGGGATCCAGATACAATGAGCAGTTCTTC
TRBV4-2	TRBJ2-5	few	.	CASSQYAQKMETQYF	TGTGCCAGCAGCCAATACGCACAGAAAATGGAGACCCAGTACTTC
TRBV29-1	TRBJ2-3	many	.	CSVVSRRGTDTQYF	TGCAGCGTTGTATCTCGGAGGGGCACAGATACGCAGTATTTT
TRBV12-3/TRBV12-4	TRBJ2-4	many	.	CASSVKRGDQYF	TGTGCCAGCAGTGTCAAACGCGGTGACCAGTACTTC
TRBV29-1	TRBJ2-5	many	.	CSVTVSVYQETQYF	TGCAGCGTGACAGTTTCGGTGTACCAAGAGACCCAGTACTTC
TRBV20-1	TRBJ1-6	.	.	CSVRPSSYNSPLHF	TGCAGTGTTCGGCCCAGCTCCTATAATTCACCCCTCCACTTT
TRBV9	TRBJ2-1	many	TRBD2	CASSVSWTSGTYNEQFF	TGTGCCAGCAGCGTATCCTGGACTAGCGGGACCTACAATGAGCAGTTCTTC
TRBV20-1	TRBJ2-2	.	.	CSASRGARPGELFF	TGCAGTGCTAGCAGGGGGGCACGCCCCGGGGAGCTGTTTTTT
TRBV7-9	TRBJ1-2	few	.	CASSLIGGATRYGYTF	TGTGCCAGCAGCTTAATCGGGGGGGCTACCCGCTATGGCTACACCTTC
TRBV4-3	TRBJ2-1	few	TRBD2	CASSQDSPTLAAYNEQFF	TGCGCCAGCAGCCAAGACTCCCCCACGCTAGCGGCCTACAATGAGCAGTTCTTC
TRBV11-2	TRBJ2-5	few	TRBD2	CASSDGGGSVETQYF	TGTGCCAGCAGCGACGGCGGGGGTAGTGTGGAGACCCAGTACTTC
TRBV28	TRBJ2-7	.	.	CASTTAQVYYEQYF	TGTGCCAGCACGACGGCCCAAGTCTATTACGAGCAGTACTTC
TRBV5-6	TRBJ1-5	many	TRBD1	CASSSLRQGRLPQHF	TGTGCCAGCAGCTCGCTAAGACAGGGAAGGTTGCCCCAGCATTTT
TRBV6-2/TRBV6-3	TRBJ2-1	many	TRBD2	CASSYGSGRANEQFF	TGTGCCAGCAGTTATGGTAGCGGGAGGGCCAATGAGCAGTTCTTC
TRBV7-2	TRBJ1-5	.	TRBD1	CASSLAFDRGHSNQPQHF	TGTGCCAGCAGCTTAGCTTTCGACAGGGGGCATAGCAATCAGCCCCAGCATTTT
TRBV7-2	TRBJ2-3	few	.	CASSLVAAGGTDTQYF	TGTGCCAGCAGCTTAGTCGCGGCAGGGGGCACAGATACGCAGTATTTT
TRBV20-1	TRBJ2-4	many	.	CSPRSLAKNIQYF	TGCAGTCCAAGGAGTCTAGCCAAAAACATTCAGTACTTC
TRBV6-1	TRBJ2-2	few	TRBD2	CASKPLAGSRITGELFF	TGTGCCAGCAAGCCACTAGCGGGGAGTCGGATCACCGGGGAGCTGTTTTTT
TRBV29-1	TRBJ1-2	few	.	CSVEDPNYGYTF	TGCAGCGTTGAAGATCCCAACTATGGCTACACCTTC